This T cell receptor beta chain was identified in a study of blood T cells in healthy people across ages. Whole-study findings and limits: While age rose, TCR beta diversity per million T cells dropped in a roughly linear way. PBMCs that were unsorted prevented a conclusive naive versus antigen-experienced comparison.

As to this clonotype: What it binds is unknown.

Trimming took off 3 bases at V and 5 bases at J, with 14 bases between the two ends. The CDR3 has 14 residues. Germline CDR1 MNHEY, CDR2 SMNVEV (reference sequence). The use of a sample-barcoded 5' primer and a J-beta primer mix characterized a second PCR of about 7 to 12 cycles. TCRdb ran MiXCR on the 5' RACE reads and lists one entry per CDR3 protein. The sample lists around 700,000 distinct CDR3 sequences; just under 25% were seen once. Separately, the same data were catalogued under a study of T cells of mothers and their children. This second study notes: No clones detected were persistent microchimeric T cell clones.

This sequence joins TRBV27 and TRBJ2-7; D not certain. The sequencing input was blood. The source is a boy aged 5-17 years in good health. Written as DNA, the CDR3 is TGTGCCAGCAGTTTGGTTGCGTACAGCAACGAGCAGTACTTC. Translating it yields CASSLVAYSNEQYF.